This T cell receptor (beta chain) was retrieved from a study of blood T cells in healthy people across ages. The use of a sample-barcoded 5' primer and a J-beta primer mix characterized a second PCR of 7 to 11 cycles. TCRdb analysed the 5' RACE reads with MiXCR anew, one entry per CDR3 protein. The sample records 750,000 to 950,000 distinct CDR3 sequences, about 29% being singletons. This clonotype was seen ten or more times. This CDR3 spans 16 amino acids. Germline V CDR1 and CDR2: MGHRA, YSYEKL. Trimming removed 0 bases from V and 6 bases from J, with 16 bases in between. No fewer than 7 million PBMCs went into each sample. The same sample was also used in a study of T cells of mothers and their children. In that study: A few healthy Caucasian mothers, along with their six children, served as the donors. Input to cDNA synthesis comprised all extracted RNA, at a ratio of about 1.5 ug per 15 ul.

This receptor was obtained from a woman aged 40 to 50 in good health. The J gene is TRBJ2-3, the V gene TRBV4-1; no clear D gene. The sequencing input was blood. The CDR3 spells CASSQDIVGSRDTQYF. As DNA, the CDR3 is TGCGCCAGCAGCCAAGATATAGTAGGGTCCAGGGATACGCAGTATTTT.